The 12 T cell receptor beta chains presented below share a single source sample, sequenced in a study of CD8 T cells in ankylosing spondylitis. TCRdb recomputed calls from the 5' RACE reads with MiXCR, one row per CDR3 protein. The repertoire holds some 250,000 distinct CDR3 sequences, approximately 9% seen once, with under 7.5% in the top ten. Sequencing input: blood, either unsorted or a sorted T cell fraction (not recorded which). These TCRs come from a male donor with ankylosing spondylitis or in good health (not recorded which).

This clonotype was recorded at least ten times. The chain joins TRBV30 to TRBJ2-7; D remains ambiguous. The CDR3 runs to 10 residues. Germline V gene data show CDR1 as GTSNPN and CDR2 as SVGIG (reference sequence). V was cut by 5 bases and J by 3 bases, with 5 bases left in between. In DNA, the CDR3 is TGTGCCTGGGGGTACTACGAGCAGTACTTC. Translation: CAWGYYEQYF.

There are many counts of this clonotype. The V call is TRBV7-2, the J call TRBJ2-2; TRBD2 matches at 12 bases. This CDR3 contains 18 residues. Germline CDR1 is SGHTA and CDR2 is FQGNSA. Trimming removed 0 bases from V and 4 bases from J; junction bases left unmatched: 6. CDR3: CASSLAGGLAGGTGELFF. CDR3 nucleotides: TGTGCCAGCAGCTTAGCTGGGGGACTAGCGGGTGGCACCGGGGAGCTGTTTTTT.

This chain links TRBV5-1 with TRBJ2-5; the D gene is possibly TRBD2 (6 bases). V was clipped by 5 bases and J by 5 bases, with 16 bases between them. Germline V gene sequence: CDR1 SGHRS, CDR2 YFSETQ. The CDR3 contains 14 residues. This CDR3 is CASRGGLGQETQYF. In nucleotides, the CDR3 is TGCGCCAGCAGGGGGGGACTGGGGCAGGAGACCCAGTACTTC.

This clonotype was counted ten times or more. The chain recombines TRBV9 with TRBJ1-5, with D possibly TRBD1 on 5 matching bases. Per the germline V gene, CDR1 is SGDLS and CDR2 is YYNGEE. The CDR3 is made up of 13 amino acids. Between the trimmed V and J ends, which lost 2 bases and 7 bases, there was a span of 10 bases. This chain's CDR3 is CASSVGDLQPQHF. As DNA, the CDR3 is TGTGCCAGCAGCGTGGGGGATTTGCAGCCCCAGCATTTT.

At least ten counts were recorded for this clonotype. CDR3 nucleotides: TGCAGTGTCAAGTCTAGCGGGGGGGCAGATACGCAGTATTTT. As protein: CSVKSSGGADTQYF. The gene calls are TRBV20-1 and TRBJ2-3, with 12 bases matching TRBD2. CDR1 is DFQATT and CDR2 is SNEGSKA in the germline V gene (reference sequence). The CDR3 sequence is 14 residues long. The V segment lost 7 bases and the J segment 4 bases; nucleotides outside the gene matches: 6.

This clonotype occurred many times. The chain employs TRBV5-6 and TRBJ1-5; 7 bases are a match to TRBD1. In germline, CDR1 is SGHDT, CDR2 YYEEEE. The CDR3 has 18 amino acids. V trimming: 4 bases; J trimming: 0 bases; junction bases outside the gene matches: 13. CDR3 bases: TGTGCCAGCAGCGCTACGGGACAGCAATTATATAGCAATCAGCCCCAGCATTTT. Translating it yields CASSATGQQLYSNQPQHF.

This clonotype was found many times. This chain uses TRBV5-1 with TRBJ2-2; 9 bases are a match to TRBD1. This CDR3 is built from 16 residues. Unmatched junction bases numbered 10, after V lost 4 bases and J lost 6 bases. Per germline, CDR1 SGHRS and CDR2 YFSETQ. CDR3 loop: CASSVYRGRGSGELFF. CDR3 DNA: TGCGCCAGCAGCGTATACAGGGGGCGAGGTTCCGGGGAGCTGTTTTTT. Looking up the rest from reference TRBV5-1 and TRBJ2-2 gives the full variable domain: KAGVTQTPRYLIKTRGQQVTLSCSPISGHRSVSWYQQTPGQGLQFLFEYFSETQRNKGNFPGRFSGRQFSNSRSEMNVSTLELGDSALYLCASSVYRGRGSGELFFGEGSRLTVL.

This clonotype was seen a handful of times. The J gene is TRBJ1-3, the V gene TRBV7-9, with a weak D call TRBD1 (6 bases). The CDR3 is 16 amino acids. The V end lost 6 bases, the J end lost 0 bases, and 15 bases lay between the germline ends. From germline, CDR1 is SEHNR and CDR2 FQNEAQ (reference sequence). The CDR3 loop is CASSPPGTHSGNTIYF. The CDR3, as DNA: TGTGCCAGCAGTCCACCCGGGACACACTCTGGAAACACCATATATTTT.

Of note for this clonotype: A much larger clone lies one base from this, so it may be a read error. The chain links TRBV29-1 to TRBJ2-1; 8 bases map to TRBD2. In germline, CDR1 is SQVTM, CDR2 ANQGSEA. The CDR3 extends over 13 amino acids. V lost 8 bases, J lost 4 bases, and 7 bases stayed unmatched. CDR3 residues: CSTSGGDYNEQFF. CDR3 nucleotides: TGCAGCACCTCGGGGGGGGATTACAATGAGCAGTTCTTC.

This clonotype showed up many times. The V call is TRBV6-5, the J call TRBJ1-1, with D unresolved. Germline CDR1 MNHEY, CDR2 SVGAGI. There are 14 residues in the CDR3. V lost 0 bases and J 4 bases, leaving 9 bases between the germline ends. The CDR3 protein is CASSYSDPLTEAFF. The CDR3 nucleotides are TGTGCCAGCAGTTACTCGGACCCCCTCACTGAAGCTTTCTTT.

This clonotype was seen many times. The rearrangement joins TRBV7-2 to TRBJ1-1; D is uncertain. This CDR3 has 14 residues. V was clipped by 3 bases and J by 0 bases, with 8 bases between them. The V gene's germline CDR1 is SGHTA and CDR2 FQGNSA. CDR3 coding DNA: TGTGCCAGCAGCTTTTATCCAATGAACACTGAAGCTTTCTTT. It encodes CASSFYPMNTEAFF.

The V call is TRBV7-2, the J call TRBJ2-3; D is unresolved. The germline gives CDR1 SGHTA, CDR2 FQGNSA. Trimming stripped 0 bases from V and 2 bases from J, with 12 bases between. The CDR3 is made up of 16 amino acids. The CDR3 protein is CASSLAFPGHTDTQYF. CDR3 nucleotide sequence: TGTGCCAGCAGCTTAGCTTTCCCCGGGCACACAGATACGCAGTATTTT.